A single sample gave rise to the 14 T cell receptor beta chains below, sequenced in a study of blood T cell repertoires in COVID-19. The data were produced by immunoSEQ multiplex PCR, yet TCRdb's version contains in-frame clones alone and is incomplete. The sample shows 200,000 to 250,000 clones, roughly 87% of them seen only once. Sequencing was performed on peripheral blood. Receptors were obtained from a man between 40 and 49 years old with active or convalescent COVID-19.

The CDR3 DNA sequence: TGTGCCAGCATCTTACCCAACCGAAGGGAGACTGAAGCTTTCTTT. Translation gives CASILPNRRETEAFF. The genes are TRBV28 and TRBJ1-1; D gene ambiguous. Trimming left V 7 bases short and J 5 bases short, with 20 bases between. The CDR3 is 15 residues long. CDR1 is MDHEN and CDR2 is SYDVKM in the germline V gene.

This chain uses TRBV11-2 with TRBJ1-1; no definite D call. The length of the CDR3 is 14 residues. Germline V gene lookup returns CDR1 SGHAT and CDR2 FQNNGV. V lost 5 bases and J 3 bases, leaving 13 bases between the germline ends. CDR3 in DNA: TGTGCCAGCAGCCAGCGGGGTATTCACACTGAAGCTTTCTTT. This gives the protein CASSQRGIHTEAFF.

V is TRBV7-8 and J is TRBJ1-1; possibly TRBD1 for D (6 bases). Germline V lookup: CDR1 SGHVS, CDR2 FQNEAQ. There are 13 residues in the CDR3. Trimming cost V 5 bases and J 6 bases, with 13 bases left between them. The CDR3 sequence is CASSHNREAEAFF. For the CDR3, the DNA is TGTGCCAGCAGCCATAACAGGGAAGCTGAAGCTTTCTTT.

The chain links TRBV28 to TRBJ2-2; tentative D call: TRBD1 (6 bases). Germline values: CDR1 MDHEN, CDR2 SYDVKM. Trimming shortened V by 8 bases and J by 2 bases, and 9 bases separated the two germline ends. CDR3 size: 13 residues. CDR3 amino acids: CASWDTNTGELFF. CDR3 coding DNA: TGTGCCAGCTGGGACACTAACACCGGGGAGCTGTTTTTT.

This clone was recorded only once. The chain joins TRBV5-1 to TRBJ1-1, with TRBD1 matching 9 bases. J gave up 4 bases and V 4 bases, and 8 bases lay outside the gene matches. Germline CDR1 SGHRS, CDR2 YFSETQ. The CDR3 is 15 residues long. The CDR3 DNA sequence: TGCGCCAGCAGCACGCTGGGACAGGGCGGCACTGAAGCTTTCTTT. Translating gives CASSTLGQGGTEAFF.

This chain joins TRBV5-1 and TRBJ1-2, with 7 bases that match TRBD1. Trimming took 4 bases from V and 1 from J; bases not matched to a gene: 4. This CDR3 region has 14 residues. CDR1 is SGHRS and CDR2 is YFSETQ in the germline V gene. The CDR3 DNA follows: TGCGCCAGCAGCGGGACAGTCGGTAACTATGGCTACACCTTC. Its protein is CASSGTVGNYGYTF.

The chain recombines TRBV6-1 with TRBJ1-2, with D possibly matching TRBD1 (5 bases). Germline values: CDR1 MNHNS, CDR2 SASEGT. The CDR3 consists of 12 residues. Trimming removed 4 bases from V and 4 bases from J, with 7 bases in between. The CDR3 sequence: CASSADSYGYTF. CDR3 DNA sequence: TGTGCCAGCAGTGCCGACAGCTATGGCTACACCTTC.

This clone occurred once. The chain links TRBV6-4 to TRBJ2-1; 11 nucleotides align to TRBD2. Looked up from germline, CDR1 is MRHNA and CDR2 is SNTAGT. The ends lost 8 bases at V and 7 bases at J; junction bases unmatched: 10. There are 15 residues in the CDR3. The CDR3 here is CASSRLAGSGNEQFF. CDR3 DNA sequence: TGTGCCAGCTCCCGACTAGCGGGGTCGGGGAATGAGCAGTTCTTC.

V usage is TRBV30 and J usage is TRBJ1-3, with TRBD1 identical over 9 bases. Looked up from germline, CDR1 is GTSNPN and CDR2 is SVGIG (reference sequence). The CDR3 has 13 amino acids. The trim removed 4 bases at V and 4 bases at J, leaving 2 bases unmatched. CDR3 region: CAWNRGLGNTIYF. CDR3 nucleotides: TGTGCCTGGAACAGGGGGCTCGGAAACACCATATATTTT.

The genes are TRBV5-1 and TRBJ1-1; 7 bases agree with TRBD1. The trim removed 4 bases at V and 5 bases at J, leaving 11 bases unmatched. Germline lookup yields CDR1 SGHRS and CDR2 YFSETQ. The CDR3 runs to 15 residues. The CDR3 protein is CASSGLTGSGTEAFF. The CDR3 nucleotides are TGCGCCAGCAGCGGGCTGACAGGGAGTGGGACTGAAGCTTTCTTT. The whole variable domain, remainder taken from reference TRBV5-1 and TRBJ1-1, is KAGVTQTPRYLIKTRGQQVTLSCSPISGHRSVSWYQQTPGQGLQFLFEYFSETQRNKGNFPGRFSGRQFSNSRSEMNVSTLELGDSALYLCASSGLTGSGTEAFFGQGTRLTVV.

This chain connects TRBV25-1 to TRBJ2-7, with 7 bases aligning to TRBD2. The J segment lost 2 bases and the V segment lost 2 bases, leaving 6 bases of the junction unmatched. The V gene's germline CDR1 is MGHDK and CDR2 SYGVNS. CDR3 length: 15 amino acids. The chain's CDR3 is CASSEREGVPYEQYF. Here the CDR3 DNA reads TGTGCCAGCAGTGAAAGGGAGGGCGTCCCCTACGAGCAGTACTTC.

V gene TRBV5-6 combines with J gene TRBJ2-7; weak D call: TRBD2 (5 bases). In germline, CDR1 is SGHDT, CDR2 YYEEEE. This CDR3 region has 14 residues. V was cut by 4 bases and J by 3 bases, with 14 bases left in between. For the CDR3, the DNA is TGTGCCAGCAGCCAGGAGGACGGACTCTACGAGCAGTACTTC. Amino acid sequence: CASSQEDGLYEQYF.

The chain is built from TRBV19 and TRBJ1-5, with TRBD1 matching 12 bases. V lost 9 bases and J lost 6; bases outside the gene matches: 6. CDR3 length equals 14 residues. Germline values: CDR1 LNHDA, CDR2 SQIVND (reference sequence). CDR3 sequence reads: CASAGTGGRQPQHF. DNA of the CDR3: TGTGCCAGCGCCGGGACAGGGGGCCGTCAGCCCCAGCATTTT.

The genes are TRBV9 and TRBJ2-3; D possibly corresponds to TRBD2 (6 bases). CDR3 size: 15 residues. The V and J ends lost 0 bases and 6 bases respectively, with 14 bases between them. Germline assignment: CDR1 SGDLS and CDR2 YYNGEE. CDR3 region: CASSVGPGSGDTQYF. The CDR3 coding sequence is TGTGCCAGCAGCGTAGGCCCCGGGAGTGGGGATACGCAGTATTTT.